These 8 T cell receptor beta chains were all obtained from the same sample, sequenced in a study of OX40 agonist ivuxolimab in advanced cancers. Here immunoSEQ multiplex PCR was the method, and the copy in TCRdb shows in-frame clones only, minus some. The table lists about 50,000 clones, around nine tenths of them singletons, with more than 5% in the top ten. The material was CD4+ or CD8+ T cells sorted from blood, obtained in a trial of the OX40 agonist ivuxolimab. The source is an adult with an advanced solid tumor such as melanoma, head and neck, liver or kidney cancer.

The chain is built from TRBV15 and TRBJ2-7; 13 nucleotides match TRBD2. Germline CDR1 and CDR2: LNHNV and YYDKDF (reference sequence). This CDR3 has 16 amino acids. V lost 3 bases and J lost 2; bases outside the gene matches: 4. CDR3 amino acids: CATSSLLAGGTYEQYV. DNA for the CDR3: TGTGCCACCAGCAGCCTACTAGCGGGGGGGACCTACGAGCAGTACGTC.

The chain employs TRBV2 and TRBJ2-7; maybe TRBD1 (6 bases). Trimming cost V 6 bases and J 7 bases, with 13 bases left between them. Germline loops: CDR1 SNHLY, CDR2 FYNNEI. This CDR3 is 12 amino acids long. The CDR3 DNA reads as TGTGCCAGCAGCCCACGAACAGGGGAGCAGTACGTC. It encodes CASSPRTGEQYV.

The rearrangement joins TRBV27 to TRBJ2-3; 12 nucleotides align to TRBD2. The CDR3 runs to 16 residues. Trimming cost V 7 bases and J 2 bases; bases outside gene matches: 7. Germline assignment: CDR1 MNHEY and CDR2 SMNVEV (reference sequence). CDR3 sequence (DNA): TGTGCCAGCATTTCCCTAGCGGGGGGGCCCACAGATACGCAGTATTTT. Its translation: CASISLAGGPTDTQYF.

The V call is TRBV6-1, the J call TRBJ2-2; possible D gene TRBD2, 6 bases. The CDR3 consists of 13 residues. Germline-derived CDR1 and CDR2 are MNHNS and SASEGT. With 10 bases removed from V and 5 bases from J, the gap between germline ends came to 14 bases. CDR3 nucleotides: TGTGCCACTCGGGGGACTGCGACCGGGGAGCTGTTTTTT. Protein: CATRGTATGELFF.

The chain employs TRBV29-1 and TRBJ2-5; 9 bases fit TRBD2. With 6 bases clipped from V and 3 bases from J, the junction kept 5 bases outside the gene matches. This CDR3 spans 13 amino acids. Germline V gene lookup returns CDR1 SQVTM and CDR2 ANQGSEA. The chain's CDR3 is CSVKTSGKETQYF. DNA of the CDR3: TGCAGCGTCAAGACTAGCGGTAAAGAGACCCAGTACTTC.

This chain links TRBV4-1 with TRBJ2-5; either TRBD1 or TRBD2 may fit D (5 bases each). The DNA end is more similar to TRBJ2-7, so the J call may be wrong. CDR1 is MGHRA and CDR2 is YSYEKL in the germline V gene. The CDR3 has 16 amino acids. The CDR3 is CASSQERLAGPYEQYF. In nucleotides, the CDR3 is TGCGCCAGCAGCCAAGAAAGGCTAGCAGGGCCCTACGAGCAGTACTTC.

The rearrangement joins TRBV7-2 to TRBJ1-1; D uncertain. The germline V gene encodes CDR1 SGHTA and CDR2 FQGNSA. The V end lost 3 bases, the J end lost 3 bases, and 14 bases lay between the germline ends. This CDR3 comprises 15 residues. The CDR3 loop is CASSFPAGIYTEAFF. CDR3 in DNA: TGTGCCAGCAGCTTCCCGGCGGGGATTTACACTGAAGCTTTCTTT. The full variable domain, with the rest looked up from reference TRBV7-2 and TRBJ1-1, is GAGVSQSPSNKVTEKGKDVELRCDPISGHTALYWYRQSLGQGLEFLIYFQGNSAPDKSGLPSDRFSAERTGGSVSTLTIQRTQQEDSAVYLCASSFPAGIYTEAFFGQGTRLTVV.

As concerns this clone: Sequence at one end of the junction differs from germline and may be a read error. The CDR3 coding sequence is TGTGCCTGTAGCGACTGGGGTTTTTCGGCCCAGTACTTC. Translation gives CACSDWGFSAQYF. The chain has TRBV19 and TRBJ2-5; a possible D gene is TRBD2 (5 bases). In germline, CDR1 is LNHDA, CDR2 SQIVND (reference sequence). The CDR3 sequence is 13 residues long.